This TCR beta chain was captured in a study of blood T cell repertoires in COVID-19. The trim removed 4 bases at V and 5 bases at J, leaving 7 bases unmatched. Germline V gives CDR1 LNHDA, CDR2 SQIVND (reference sequence). The CDR3 length is 14 residues. Generated by immunoSEQ multiplex PCR, the TCRdb table keeps only in-frame clones and is missing some. The sample holds 310,000 or so clones, more than 75% seen once. Sequencing used peripheral blood. The receptor's source is an older man with acute or convalescent COVID-19. The chain couples TRBV19 to TRBJ2-5; 7 bases match TRBD1. The CDR3 DNA follows: TGTGCCAGTAGTAGACAGGGTGGGCGTGAGACCCAGTACTTC. Amino acid sequence: CASSRQGGRETQYF.